One and the same sample provided the 32 T cell receptor beta chains below, sequenced in a study of blood T cell repertoires in COVID-19. The method was immunoSEQ multiplex PCR; TCRdb's version includes in-frame clones alone and lacks a portion of them. The sample has a few hundred thousand clones, 70% to 90% seen once. Sequenced: PBMCs or T cells enriched from blood (not recorded which). The receptors shown here come from a woman aged 40-49 years who had recovered from COVID-19.

Comments on this clone: The same CDR3 also results from other DNA sequences found in this sample. The chain uses TRBV5-1 and TRBJ2-7; no clear D. CDR1 is SGHRS, CDR2 YFSETQ, per germline. V lost 0 bases and J lost 2, with 3 bases in between. The CDR3 extends over 12 amino acids. In DNA form, the CDR3 reads TGCGCCAGCAGCTTGGACACCTACGAGCAGTACTTC. Amino acid sequence: CASSLDTYEQYF.

The CDR3 reads CASSPGTGYEQYF. DNA of the CDR3: TGTGCCAGCAGCCCCGGGACAGGCTACGAGCAGTACTTC. The V call is TRBV7-6, the J call TRBJ2-7, with 8 bases matching TRBD1. Trimming cost V 5 bases and J 3 bases; bases outside gene matches: 3. CDR1 SGHVS and CDR2 FNYEAQ come from the germline V gene. This CDR3 contains 13 residues.

The chain combines TRBV5-5 with TRBJ2-2, with 7 bases aligning to TRBD2. CDR3 length: 16 residues. Germline CDR1 and CDR2: SGHKS and YYEKEE (reference sequence). V lost 4 bases and J lost 5; bases outside the gene matches: 11. The CDR3 loop reads CASSPAGGTLTGELFF. CDR3 nucleotide sequence: TGTGCCAGCAGCCCCGCCGGGGGGACCCTAACCGGGGAGCTGTTTTTT.

This chain uses TRBV7-2 with TRBJ2-7, with a possible D match to TRBD1 (6 bases). Germline V gene sequence: CDR1 SGHTA, CDR2 FQGNSA. The germline V and J ends were trimmed by 5 bases and 3 bases, with 11 bases remaining between them. The CDR3 consists of 13 residues. The CDR3 region has the DNA TGTGCCAGCAGCACACGGACAGACTACGAGCAGTACTTC. Protein sequence: CASSTRTDYEQYF.

Of note for this clone: The sample holds other DNA sequences that translate to the same CDR3. The chain combines TRBV19 with TRBJ1-1; 9 nucleotides match TRBD1. In germline, CDR1 is LNHDA, CDR2 SQIVND (reference sequence). The CDR3 consists of 13 residues. V lost 6 bases and J lost 8; bases outside the gene matches: 7. CDR3 sequence: CASSVTGGAEAFF. CDR3 coding DNA: TGTGCCAGTAGCGTTACAGGGGGCGCGGAAGCTTTCTTT.

CDR3 sequence: CSVGNRRNNEQFF. The CDR3 bases are TGCAGCGTTGGGAACAGGCGAAACAATGAGCAGTTCTTC. V usage is TRBV29-1 and J usage is TRBJ2-1; tentative D call: TRBD1 (5 bases). The germline V gene has CDR1 SQVTM and CDR2 ANQGSEA. The CDR3 has 13 residues. Trimming stripped 4 bases from V and 5 bases from J, with 12 bases between.

The chain recombines TRBV11-3 with TRBJ2-7; 7 bases match TRBD2. The CDR3 extends over 15 amino acids. Germline lookup yields CDR1 SGHNT and CDR2 YENEEA. V was clipped by 5 bases and J by 6 bases; unmatched bases: 13. CDR3 DNA sequence: TGTGCCAGCAGCCCCAGTTCCGGACTAGTGGGCGAGCAGTACTTC. This gives the protein CASSPSSGLVGEQYF.

This sequence joins TRBV4-3 and TRBJ1-2; possibly TRBD1 for D (6 bases). V lost 3 bases and J 0 bases, leaving 14 bases between the germline ends. The germline CDR1 and CDR2 sequences are LGHNA and YSLEER. This CDR3 is 16 amino acids long. DNA of the CDR3: TGCGCCAGCAGCCAGTACATGGACAGCGCTAACTATGGCTACACCTTC. This codes for CASSQYMDSANYGYTF.

The V call is TRBV28, the J call TRBJ2-7, with 8 bases identical to TRBD2. The CDR3 length is 14 residues. V lost 7 bases to trimming and J lost 6 bases; unmatched junction nucleotides: 11. Germline lookup yields CDR1 MDHEN and CDR2 SYDVKM. CDR3 coding DNA: TGTGCCAGCACCTTGGGGACTAGGGGTTTCGAGCAGTACTTC. Its protein is CASTLGTRGFEQYF.

The rearrangement uses TRBV7-2 and TRBJ2-3; 7 nucleotides align to TRBD1. The germline gives CDR1 SGHTA, CDR2 FQGNSA. The CDR3 consists of 16 residues. The V and J ends lost 2 bases and 0 bases, in that order; junction bases with no gene match: 5. CDR3 loop: CASSLIGQASTDTQYF. CDR3 in DNA: TGTGCCAGCAGCTTAATAGGACAGGCAAGCACAGATACGCAGTATTTT.

Only a few counts were recorded for this clone. J is TRBJ1-2 and V is TRBV20-1; D gene ambiguous. Germline CDR1 and CDR2: DFQATT and SNEGSKA (reference sequence). This CDR3 comprises 13 residues. The ends were cut back, 3 bases at V and 4 bases at J, with 12 bases in the middle. CDR3 residues: CSASPQGSYGYTF. In DNA, the CDR3 is TGCAGTGCTAGTCCCCAAGGGAGCTATGGCTACACCTTC.

V is TRBV2 and J is TRBJ2-5; 7 bases agree with TRBD2. V was pared by 1 base and J by 1 base, with 6 bases of the junction left unmatched. Germline lookup yields CDR1 SNHLY and CDR2 FYNNEI. The CDR3 consists of 16 residues. For the CDR3, the DNA is TGTGCCAGCAGTGAAGGGAGGCTAGCGGCCCAAGAGACCCAGTACTTC. Its protein is CASSEGRLAAQETQYF.

On this clone itself: At one of its ends the junction is not consistent with the germline gene, which may arise from a read error. The rearrangement joins TRBV28 to TRBJ2-1, with D perhaps TRBD2 (7 bases). The length of the CDR3 is 12 residues. The germline V gene has CDR1 MDHEN and CDR2 SYDVKM. CDR3 nucleotides: TGTGCCAGCAGTCCCCGGGGGGCCTTACTGATCTTC. Protein: CASSPRGALLIF.

The chain joins TRBV11-1 to TRBJ2-5, with TRBD1 matching over 7 bases. The CDR3 loop spans 14 amino acids. Losses at the gene ends were 5 bases for V and 4 bases for J; bases not matched to a gene: 7. Looked up from germline, CDR1 is SGHAT and CDR2 is FQDESV (reference sequence). The CDR3 DNA reads TGTGCCAGCAGCCCGACAGGGCCGCGAGAGACCCAGTACTTC. Translated: CASSPTGPRETQYF.

The chain combines TRBV5-1 with TRBJ2-5, with D possibly TRBD2 on 5 matching bases. Germline CDR1 SGHRS, CDR2 YFSETQ. V lost 4 bases, J lost 5 bases, and 12 bases lay in between. The CDR3 runs to 13 residues. The CDR3 DNA reads as TGCGCCAGCAGCCCAACGGGGAAGGAGACCCAGTACTTC. It is translated as CASSPTGKETQYF.

The rearrangement joins TRBV12-3 or TRBV12-4 to TRBJ2-7, with 7 bases aligning to TRBD1. The CDR3 covers 13 residues. The V gene end was trimmed by 10 bases and the J gene end by 3 bases; junction bases not matched to a gene: 9. This CDR3 is CATQGTDDYEQYF. In DNA, the CDR3 is TGTGCCACCCAGGGGACAGATGACTACGAGCAGTACTTC.

The CDR3 spells CASSQAIPSGRAYEQFF. The DNA for the CDR3 is TGTGCCAGCAGCCAAGCGATCCCCAGCGGGAGGGCCTACGAGCAGTTCTTC. The rearrangement joins TRBV4-2 to TRBJ2-1; 10 bases line up with TRBD2. The V and J ends lost 1 base and 10 bases, in that order; junction bases with no gene match: 13. Germline CDR1 is LGHNA and CDR2 is YNFKEQ. The CDR3 is 17 residues long.

The chain is built from TRBV7-2 and TRBJ2-5, with 9 bases matching TRBD1. CDR3 length equals 15 residues. The V and J ends lost 1 base and 4 bases, in that order; junction bases with no gene match: 4. Germline CDR1 reads SGHTA; CDR2 reads FQGNSA. This chain's CDR3 is CASSLGGQGGETQYF. CDR3 nucleotide sequence: TGTGCCAGCAGCTTAGGGGGACAGGGTGGAGAGACCCAGTACTTC.

The chain couples TRBV7-9 to TRBJ2-2; TRBD2 matches 12 bases. There are 15 residues in the CDR3. Trimming removed 5 bases from V and 6 bases from J; junction bases left unmatched: 4. The V gene's germline CDR1 is SEHNR and CDR2 FQNEAQ (reference sequence). CDR3 protein: CASSTRLAGAGELFF. As DNA, the CDR3 is TGTGCCAGCAGCACTAGACTAGCGGGAGCCGGGGAGCTGTTTTTT.

This chain connects TRBV20-1 to TRBJ2-7; tentatively, D is TRBD1 (7 bases). Germline V gene data show CDR1 as DFQATT and CDR2 as SNEGSKA (reference sequence). The CDR3 length is 16 residues. The V and J ends lost 3 bases and 4 bases respectively, with 22 bases between them. CDR3 protein: CSASRGRGVKPYEQYF. The CDR3 nucleotides are TGCAGTGCTAGTAGGGGGCGGGGAGTCAAACCTTACGAGCAGTACTTC.

The V call is TRBV24-1, the J call TRBJ1-1, with a weak D call TRBD1 (5 bases). This CDR3 comprises 13 residues. The germline V gene encodes CDR1 KGHDR and CDR2 SFDVKD. V was shortened by 4 bases and J by 5 bases, with 10 bases between the two germline ends. CDR3 region: CATSEGGSTEAFF. In DNA form, the CDR3 reads TGTGCCACCAGTGAGGGGGGGTCAACTGAAGCTTTCTTT.

The chain employs TRBV29-1 and TRBJ2-1, with TRBD1 matching 7 bases. Germline CDR1 is SQVTM and CDR2 is ANQGSEA. Losses at the gene ends were 4 bases for V and 6 bases for J; bases not matched to a gene: 9. This CDR3 region has 14 residues. The CDR3 reads CSVATTGNTNEQFF. The CDR3 nucleotides read TGCAGCGTTGCCACGACAGGGAATACCAATGAGCAGTTCTTC.

The chain links TRBV7-3 to TRBJ2-3; 11 positions match TRBD1. The CDR3 length is 16 residues. Trimming cost V 7 bases and J 3 bases; bases outside gene matches: 9. Germline CDR1 SGHTA, CDR2 FQGTGA. As DNA, the CDR3 is TGTGCCAGCACACAATTCCGGGACAGGGGGACAGATACGCAGTATTTT. As protein: CASTQFRDRGTDTQYF.

The chain uses TRBV6-5 and TRBJ1-5; D remains ambiguous. The CDR3 runs 16 residues. The germline gives CDR1 MNHEY, CDR2 SVGAGI. With 2 bases removed from V and 5 bases from J, the gap between germline ends came to 16 bases. The CDR3 here is CASSYGPGNFYQPQHF. In DNA form, the CDR3 reads TGTGCCAGCAGTTACGGGCCCGGAAATTTCTATCAGCCCCAGCATTTT.

The chain recombines TRBV5-4 with TRBJ2-5; tentative D call: TRBD1 (5 bases). This CDR3 comprises 15 residues. The V end was cut by 0 bases, the J end by 5 bases, with 14 bases between. From germline, CDR1 is SGHNT and CDR2 YYREEE (reference sequence). The CDR3 DNA sequence: TGTGCCAGCAGCTTGGTTGCAGGGATGTCGGAGACCCAGTACTTC. Amino acid sequence: CASSLVAGMSETQYF.

The chain is built from TRBV12-5 and TRBJ2-1; D call uncertain. The CDR3 runs to 13 residues. The V gene lost 4 bases and the J gene lost 4 bases, with 8 bases spanning the gap. CDR1 and CDR2 (germline): LGHNT, FRNRAP. The CDR3 region is CASGYQVYNEQFF. The CDR3 DNA follows: TGTGCTAGTGGTTATCAGGTGTACAATGAGCAGTTCTTC.

The chain couples TRBV3-1 (or the pseudogene TRBV3-2) to TRBJ2-5, with 10 bases matching TRBD2. This CDR3 comprises 15 residues. Germline CDR1 and CDR2: LGHDT and YNNKEL (reference sequence). J gave up 7 bases and V 2 bases, and 7 bases lay outside the gene matches. As DNA, the CDR3 is TGTGCCAGCAGCCAAATGAGCCAGCGGGGGGGGACCCAGTACTTC. Encoded protein: CASSQMSQRGGTQYF.

The V call is TRBV7-9, the J call TRBJ2-2; no firm D call. The CDR3 is made up of 12 amino acids. Trimming removed 7 bases from V and 0 bases from J, with 3 bases in between. CDR1 and CDR2 from the germline V gene are SEHNR and FQNEAQ (reference sequence). CDR3 nucleotide sequence: TGTGCCAGCATAGCGAACACCGGGGAGCTGTTTTTT. It is translated as CASIANTGELFF. Complete variable domain (other parts from reference TRBV7-9 and TRBJ2-2): DTGVSQNPRHKITKRGQNVTFRCDPISEHNRLYWYRQTLGQGPEFLTYFQNEAQLEKSRLLSDRFSAERPKGSFSTLEIQRTEQGDSAMYLCASIANTGELFFGEGSRLTVL.

This chain uses TRBV9 with TRBJ1-1; D is possibly TRBD1 (6 bases). The CDR3 runs 13 residues. Germline CDR1 SGDLS, CDR2 YYNGEE. Trimming removed 5 bases at V and 2 bases at J, with 10 bases between. CDR3 loop: CASSVQGNTEAFF. CDR3 DNA: TGTGCCAGCAGTGTACAGGGTAACACTGAAGCTTTCTTT.

The chain recombines TRBV6-2 or TRBV6-3 with TRBJ2-5; 11 bases fit TRBD2. This CDR3 is 14 amino acids long. Germline CDR1 reads MNHEY; CDR2 reads SVGEGT. Losses at the gene ends were 4 bases for V and 3 bases for J; bases not matched to a gene: 1. The CDR3 is CASSLTSGEETQYF. The CDR3 nucleotides are TGTGCCAGCAGTTTGACTAGCGGGGAAGAGACCCAGTACTTC.

The chain uses TRBV28 and TRBJ2-1; 12 bases are a match to TRBD2. Per the germline V gene, CDR1 is MDHEN and CDR2 is SYDVKM. The CDR3 consists of 16 residues. V shed 4 bases and J 4 bases; nucleotides not matched to a gene: 5. The CDR3 protein is CASSSASGGAYNEQFF. CDR3 coding DNA: TGTGCCAGCAGTTCCGCTAGCGGGGGGGCATACAATGAGCAGTTCTTC.

The genes are TRBV19 and TRBJ2-7; a possible D gene is TRBD1 (5 bases). The CDR3 sequence is 14 residues long. V was pared by 3 bases and J by 3 bases, with 12 bases between. CDR1 is LNHDA and CDR2 is SQIVND in the germline V gene (reference sequence). Here the CDR3 reads CASSMSRELYEQYF. The CDR3 region has the DNA TGTGCCAGTAGTATGAGCAGGGAACTCTACGAGCAGTACTTC.